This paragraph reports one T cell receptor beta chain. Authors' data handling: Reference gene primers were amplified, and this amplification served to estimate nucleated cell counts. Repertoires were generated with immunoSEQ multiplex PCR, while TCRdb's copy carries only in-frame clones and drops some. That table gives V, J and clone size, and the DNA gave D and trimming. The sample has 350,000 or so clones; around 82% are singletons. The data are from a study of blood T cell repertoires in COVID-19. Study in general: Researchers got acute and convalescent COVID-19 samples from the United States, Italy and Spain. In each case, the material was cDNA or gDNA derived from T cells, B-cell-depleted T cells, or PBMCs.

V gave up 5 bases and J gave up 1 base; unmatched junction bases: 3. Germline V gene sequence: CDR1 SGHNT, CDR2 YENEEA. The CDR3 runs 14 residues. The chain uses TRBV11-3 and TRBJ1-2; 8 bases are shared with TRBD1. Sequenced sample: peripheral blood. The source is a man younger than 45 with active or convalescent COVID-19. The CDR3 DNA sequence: TGTGCCAGCAGCATGACAGGGGATAACTATGGCTACACCTTC. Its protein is CASSMTGDNYGYTF.